This TCR beta chain was recorded in a study of T cell responses to AZD1222 COVID-19 vaccine. Only in-frame clones appear in the TCRdb table, and some are missing; sequencing was by immunoSEQ multiplex PCR. The table includes about 64,000 clones, about 80% detected once. This specimen consisted of peripheral blood, obtained 28 days after the second AZD1222 dose. The source of this sequence is an adult who received the AZD1222 COVID-19 vaccine.

CDR3 sequence (DNA): TGTGCCAGCAGCGTAGGAACAGGGGGCTCCTACAATGAGCAGTTCTTC. This sequence encodes CASSVGTGGSYNEQFF. The chain recombines TRBV9 with TRBJ2-1; 8 nucleotides line up with TRBD1. CDR1 is SGDLS, CDR2 YYNGEE, per germline. V was clipped by 0 bases and J by 0 bases; unmatched bases: 2. CDR3 length: 16 residues.